The 21 T cell receptor beta chains below were found in one sample sequenced in a study of CD4 T cells in relation to SARS-CoV-2 and coronaviruses. The table came from immunoSEQ multiplex PCR; TCRdb's copy has only in-frame clones and leaves some out. The repertoire includes 16,000 or so clones, around 77% of them detected once, and around 8.9% sits in the top ten. Their antigens are not known. Unexposed donor CD4+ T cells date from about 2011-2018, before the COVID-19 pandemic. Isolation of CD4+ T cells took place after approximately eleven days in culture. Sequencing used CD4+ T cells from PBMCs, cultured in vitro. Every receptor here comes from a human donor in good health.

V gene TRBV6-1 combines with J gene TRBJ2-7; D tentatively fits TRBD1 or TRBD2 (5 bases each). Germline CDR1 MNHNS, CDR2 SASEGT. The CDR3 is 14 amino acids. V was shortened by 2 bases and J by 5 bases, with 13 bases between the two germline ends. The CDR3, as DNA: TGTGCCAGCAGTGAAAGCTGGGGACGCAACGAGCAGTACTTC. Translated, it gives CASSESWGRNEQYF.

This sequence joins TRBV9 and TRBJ2-3; TRBD2 might be the D (5 bases). The V gene lost 0 bases and the J gene lost 4 bases, with 12 bases spanning the gap. Germline loops: CDR1 SGDLS, CDR2 YYNGEE. The CDR3 runs to 15 residues. This CDR3 is CASSVGVGASDTQYF. Written as DNA, the CDR3 is TGTGCCAGCAGCGTAGGGGTGGGAGCGTCAGATACGCAGTATTTT.

This rearrangement joins TRBV27 to TRBJ1-1; 10 bases align to TRBD1. The CDR3 covers 15 residues. J lost 4 bases, V lost 2 bases, and 4 bases had no gene match. Germline lookup yields CDR1 MNHEY and CDR2 SMNVEV (reference sequence). CDR3 DNA: TGTGCCAGCAGTTTACGACAGGGGGCCGGCACTGAAGCTTTCTTT. It yields the protein CASSLRQGAGTEAFF.

This clone has only a few counts. The rearrangement joins TRBV6-5 to TRBJ1-1; 7 bases are a match to TRBD1. The CDR3 length is 12 residues. CDR1 is MNHEY and CDR2 is SVGAGI in the germline V gene. V was clipped by 7 bases and J by 10 bases; unmatched bases: 9. The CDR3 bases are TGTGCCAGCAAACTTCAGGGGGGGCGAGCTTTCTTT. This sequence encodes CASKLQGGRAFF.

This clone was recorded only once. The rearrangement uses TRBV5-8 and TRBJ2-5; D unclear. CDR3 size: 14 residues. V was clipped by 4 bases and J by 4 bases, with 14 bases between them. Looked up from germline, CDR1 is SGHTS and CDR2 is YDEGEE. CDR3 loop: CASSLDLVGETQYF. The CDR3 region has the DNA TGTGCCAGCAGCCTTGACTTAGTAGGAGAGACCCAGTACTTC.

This clone was seen more than once but under ten times. J is TRBJ2-7 and V is TRBV28; D gene uncertain. This CDR3 region has 14 residues. V shed 3 bases and J shed 2 bases, with 11 bases lying between them. The V gene's germline CDR1 is MDHEN and CDR2 SYDVKM. CDR3 amino acids: CASSFGSVTYEQYF. The CDR3 nucleotides read TGTGCCAGCAGTTTTGGGTCGGTCACCTACGAGCAGTACTTC.

The rearrangement joins TRBV7-9 to TRBJ2-6; D is uncertain. The CDR3 runs to 12 residues. Trimming pared 5 bases from V and 12 bases from J, leaving 11 bases between. Germline loops: CDR1 SEHNR, CDR2 FQNEAQ (reference sequence). This CDR3 is CASSLENGVLTF. CDR3 bases: TGTGCCAGCAGCCTAGAAAACGGCGTCCTGACTTTC.

The chain joins TRBV20-1 to TRBJ1-1; D gene uncertain. CDR1 DFQATT and CDR2 SNEGSKA come from the germline V gene (reference sequence). The germline V and J ends were trimmed by 3 bases and 11 bases, with 19 bases remaining between them. The CDR3 has 13 amino acids. The CDR3 loop is CSASSPQESGAFF. CDR3 bases: TGCAGTGCTAGTTCCCCGCAGGAGTCTGGGGCTTTCTTT.

This clone occurred once. The chain carries TRBV5-1 and TRBJ2-3, with D possibly matching TRBD2 (6 bases). In germline, CDR1 is SGHRS, CDR2 YFSETQ. This CDR3 has 12 amino acids. Deletions cut 3 bases from V and 6 bases from J, with 8 bases between. DNA for the CDR3: TGCGCCAGCAGCTCGAGCGGGGATACGCAGTATTTT. Translation: CASSSSGDTQYF.

This clone rates as large (0.1 to 1%). The chain carries TRBV5-1 and TRBJ2-2; D may be TRBD1 or TRBD2 (5 bases each). The CDR3 is 15 amino acids. Germline loops: CDR1 SGHRS, CDR2 YFSETQ. V shed 4 bases and J shed 4 bases, with 14 bases lying between them. The CDR3 coding sequence is TGCGCCAGCAGCCCCGGGGCTGGGACCACCGGGGAGCTGTTTTTT. This gives the protein CASSPGAGTTGELFF.

The J gene is TRBJ1-4, the V gene TRBV25-1; D gene uncertain. The CDR3 has 15 amino acids. The ends were cut back, 3 bases at V and 3 bases at J, with 11 bases in the middle. CDR1 is MGHDK, CDR2 SYGVNS, per germline. The CDR3 bases are TGTGCCAGCAGTGACGGGAAACACTCTAATGAAAAACTGTTTTTT. Translated: CASSDGKHSNEKLFF.

This chain uses TRBV2 with TRBJ2-7, with 16 bases fitting TRBD2. The CDR3 covers 16 residues. Losses at the gene ends were 7 bases for V and 4 bases for J; bases not matched to a gene: 7. The V gene's germline CDR1 is SNHLY and CDR2 FYNNEI. The CDR3 loop reads CASTLEGLAGGYEQYF. Here the CDR3 DNA reads TGTGCCAGCACCTTGGAGGGACTAGCGGGAGGGTACGAGCAGTACTTC.

V is TRBV10-3 and J is TRBJ2-3; 14 bases align to TRBD2. J was trimmed by 5 bases and V by 6 bases; bases with no gene match: 7. The germline V gene has CDR1 ENHRY and CDR2 SYGVKD. The CDR3 loop spans 16 amino acids. CDR3 loop: CAISPTSGRVGDTQYF. The CDR3 nucleotides are TGTGCCATCAGCCCGACTAGCGGGAGGGTGGGAGATACGCAGTATTTT.

The chain recombines TRBV6-5 with TRBJ2-7, with 8 positions matching TRBD2. V shed 5 bases and J 0 bases; nucleotides not matched to a gene: 6. The V gene's germline CDR1 is MNHEY and CDR2 SVGAGI. The CDR3 extends over 15 amino acids. In nucleotides, the CDR3 is TGTGCCAGCAGTAATAGCGGGGCGAGCTCCTACGAGCAGTACTTC. It yields the protein CASSNSGASSYEQYF.

This chain connects TRBV4-1 to TRBJ2-2; a weak D match, TRBD2 (7 bases). The germline V gene encodes CDR1 MGHRA and CDR2 YSYEKL. This CDR3 region has 14 residues. Trimming stripped 10 bases from V and 6 bases from J, with 18 bases between. In DNA, the CDR3 is TGCGCCATCCGAAGGGGGGGAATAGCCGGGGAGCTGTTTTTT. This translates into CAIRRGGIAGELFF.

This clone was seen once. The gene calls are TRBV28 and TRBJ1-2; 8 positions agree with TRBD1. This CDR3 contains 13 residues. Germline V lookup: CDR1 MDHEN, CDR2 SYDVKM. V shed 5 bases and J 12 bases; nucleotides not matched to a gene: 11. The CDR3 coding sequence is TGTGCCAGCAGTCCAAGGTCAGGGGGCGGGGACACCTTC. Encoded protein: CASSPRSGGGDTF.

This clone appeared once. Other DNA sequences in this sample translate to the same CDR3. V usage is TRBV19 and J usage is TRBJ1-5, with 9 bases identical to TRBD1. The CDR3 runs 14 residues. Germline V gene lookup returns CDR1 LNHDA and CDR2 SQIVND (reference sequence). V shed 4 bases, J shed 2 bases, and the junction held 0 bases outside the gene matches. The CDR3 nucleotides are TGTGCCAGTAGTAGACAGGGGGGCAATCAGCCCCAGCATTTT. Its translation is CASSRQGGNQPQHF.

This sequence joins TRBV10-3 and TRBJ1-6; no clear D gene. Germline V lookup: CDR1 ENHRY, CDR2 SYGVKD. Trimming stripped 2 bases from V and 8 bases from J, with 7 bases between. The CDR3 is 13 residues long. CDR3 nucleotides: TGTGCCATCAGTGAGGATTCAGATTCACCCCTCCACTTT. The encoded protein is CAISEDSDSPLHF.

The chain employs TRBV10-1 and TRBJ2-2; tentative D call: TRBD2 (6 bases). This CDR3 is 14 amino acids long. The V end was cut by 4 bases, the J end by 0 bases, with 6 bases between. CDR1 is WNHNN, CDR2 SYGVQD, per germline (reference sequence). In DNA form, the CDR3 reads TGCGCCAGCAGTGCGGGGGCGAACACCGGGGAGCTGTTTTTT. It codes for CASSAGANTGELFF.

V usage is TRBV30 and J usage is TRBJ1-2; TRBD1 is a possible D gene (5 bases). The length of the CDR3 is 13 residues. The V gene's germline CDR1 is GTSNPN and CDR2 SVGIG (reference sequence). The V gene lost 0 bases and the J gene lost 7 bases, with 12 bases spanning the gap. This CDR3 is CAWSVQEGGGYTF. The CDR3 DNA sequence: TGTGCCTGGAGTGTACAGGAAGGAGGTGGCTACACCTTC.

The gene calls are TRBV6-1 and TRBJ1-6, with a possible D match to TRBD1 (5 bases). The CDR3 is 15 residues long. V lost 3 bases to trimming and J lost 9 bases, with 15 bases between them. Germline assignment: CDR1 MNHNS and CDR2 SASEGT. The CDR3 is CASSDIGAAFSPLHF. For the CDR3, the DNA is TGTGCCAGCAGTGATATCGGGGCAGCATTTTCACCCCTCCACTTT.